This passage covers 25 T cell receptor beta chains from one sample sequenced in a study of T-cell reconstitution after alpha-beta-depleted transplantation in children. TCRbeta library preparation incorporated unique molecular identifiers. Each CDR3 protein gets one entry after TCRdb re-called the PCR reads with MiXCR. The table includes some 200,000 distinct CDR3 sequences, 7.5% to 9.5% detected once. The sample consisted of PBMCs, mostly from graft donor cells, taken 360 days after TCRalphabeta/CD19-depleted stem cell transplant. The origin of the receptors is a male patient between 2 and 15 years old who had a stem cell transplant for acute myeloid leukemia, so the T cells may come from the graft donor.

This clonotype was recorded a few times. The gene calls are TRBV5-1 and TRBJ2-4; the match to TRBD2 covers 8 bases. CDR1 and CDR2 from the germline V gene are SGHRS and YFSETQ. The CDR3 is 20 amino acids. With 4 bases clipped from V and 1 base from J, the junction kept 19 bases outside the gene matches. The CDR3 reads CASSPWGVAGTPMAKNIQYF. The CDR3 region has the DNA TGCGCCAGCAGCCCCTGGGGGGTAGCGGGAACTCCAATGGCCAAAAACATTCAGTACTTC.

This clonotype turned up a few times. The rearrangement joins TRBV7-9 to TRBJ2-2; 8 nucleotides match TRBD2. CDR1 and CDR2 from the germline V gene are SEHNR and FQNEAQ (reference sequence). V dropped 5 bases and J dropped 7; count of bases not matched to a gene: 9. The CDR3 length is 15 residues. This CDR3 is CASSPRLARRGELFF. The CDR3 DNA follows: TGTGCCAGCAGCCCCAGACTAGCGCGGCGCGGGGAGCTGTTTTTT.

There are a few counts of this clonotype. The rearrangement uses TRBV20-1 and TRBJ1-2, with D possibly being TRBD1 (5 bases). V was shortened by 5 bases and J by 7 bases, with 20 bases between the two germline ends. The germline V gene encodes CDR1 DFQATT and CDR2 SNEGSKA (reference sequence). The CDR3 runs 14 residues. The CDR3 reads CSADARVTSRGYTF. The DNA for the CDR3 is TGCAGTGCTGATGCCAGGGTCACTTCCCGTGGCTACACCTTC.

This chain joins TRBV7-3 and TRBJ1-1; D gene unclear. Germline assignment: CDR1 SGHTA and CDR2 FQGTGA. CDR3 length: 13 amino acids. V lost 3 bases, J lost 9 bases, and 14 bases lay in between. The CDR3 DNA follows: TGTGCCAGCAGCTTCGCTCAGGAGTCCCAAGCTTTCTTT. This encodes CASSFAQESQAFF.

The V gene is TRBV3-1, the J gene TRBJ1-1, with D perhaps TRBD1 (5 bases). This CDR3 is 19 amino acids long. V was clipped by 3 bases and J by 0 bases, with 23 bases between them. CDR1 is LGHDT and CDR2 is YNNKEL in the germline V gene (reference sequence). For the CDR3, the DNA is TGTGCCAGCAGCCATGCTCCGGGACGGAGTCGAGTCCTGAACACTGAAGCTTTCTTT. Translation gives CASSHAPGRSRVLNTEAFF.

This clonotype showed up many times. V gene TRBV15 combines with J gene TRBJ2-3, with D unclear. Germline CDR1 is LNHNV and CDR2 is YYDKDF (reference sequence). V lost 0 bases and J 6 bases, leaving 4 bases between the germline ends. This CDR3 is built from 12 residues. The CDR3 here is CATSREGDTQYF. The CDR3 DNA sequence: TGTGCCACCAGCAGAGAAGGGGATACGCAGTATTTT.

The chain employs TRBV12-3 or TRBV12-4 and TRBJ2-4, with TRBD1 as a possible D gene (5 bases). This CDR3 has 18 residues. V lost 2 bases to trimming and J lost 0 bases, with 17 bases between them. The CDR3 sequence is CASSLSGWAGSAKNIQYF. The CDR3 nucleotides are TGTGCCAGCAGTTTATCGGGTTGGGCAGGGTCAGCCAAAAACATTCAGTACTTC.

The rearrangement uses TRBV4-3 and TRBJ2-3; D call uncertain. The V gene's germline CDR1 is LGHNA and CDR2 YSLEER. The CDR3 totals 15 residues. V was pared by 1 base and J by 4 bases, with 12 bases between. The CDR3 sequence is CASSQAIGLADTQYF. For the CDR3, the DNA is TGCGCCAGCAGCCAAGCTATCGGATTGGCAGATACGCAGTATTTT.

The rearrangement uses TRBV4-1 and TRBJ1-3; D not resolved. The CDR3 length is 15 residues. CDR1 and CDR2 (germline): MGHRA, YSYEKL. The V end lost 3 bases, the J end lost 1 base, and 10 bases lay between the germline ends. The CDR3 DNA reads as TGCGCCAGCAGCCACCCCTGGGAATCTGGAAACACCATATATTTT. This translates into CASSHPWESGNTIYF.

The genes are TRBV10-3 and TRBJ1-6, with a tentative D call TRBD1 (6 bases). The germline V and J ends were trimmed by 5 bases and 5 bases, with 16 bases remaining between them. The CDR3 extends over 16 amino acids. Germline V gives CDR1 ENHRY, CDR2 SYGVKD. Here the CDR3 reads CAISKTGTRNNSPLHF. The CDR3 region has the DNA TGTGCCATCAGTAAAACCGGGACACGAAATAATTCACCCCTCCACTTT.

In its sample, this clonotype was seen many times. The J gene is TRBJ2-1, the V gene TRBV21-1; the table calls TRBD2, which could not be checked here. TRBV21-1 is designated a pseudogene. The CDR3 covers 18 residues. In DNA, the CDR3 is TGTGCCACCCTCCTCACCCGGCGGGGATGTAGCTCCTACAATGAGCAGTTCTTC. Translating gives CATLLTRRGCSSYNEQFF.

V gene TRBV5-1 combines with J gene TRBJ2-5; 7 nucleotides align to TRBD1. The CDR3 is 13 amino acids. CDR1 and CDR2 from the germline V gene are SGHRS and YFSETQ. The ends lost 7 bases at V and 2 bases at J; junction bases unmatched: 5. CDR3 sequence: CASLGTDQETQYF. The CDR3 DNA follows: TGCGCCAGCCTCGGGACAGATCAAGAGACCCAGTACTTC. Variable domain in full (rest from reference TRBV5-1 and TRBJ2-5): KAGVTQTPRYLIKTRGQQVTLSCSPISGHRSVSWYQQTPGQGLQFLFEYFSETQRNKGNFPGRFSGRQFSNSRSEMNVSTLELGDSALYLCASLGTDQETQYFGPGTRLLVL.

On this clonotype itself: A read error may explain this, as a much larger clone is one base away. Likely a read error: the CDR3 ends without its conserved phenylalanine or tryptophan. The chain joins TRBV28 to TRBJ2-1; 8 nucleotides align to TRBD2. The CDR3 is 13 amino acids. Per the germline V gene, CDR1 is MDHEN and CDR2 is SYDVKM. The CDR3 DNA follows: TGTGAGGTTGGTAGCGGGGCCTACAATGAGCAGTTCGTC. Protein: CEVGSGAYNEQFV.

This clonotype was found a few times. The chain recombines TRBV7-6 with TRBJ1-1; 7 bases fit TRBD1. Per the germline V gene, CDR1 is SGHVS and CDR2 is FNYEAQ. This CDR3 is built from 16 residues. J lost 5 bases, V lost 5 bases, and 14 bases had no gene match. The CDR3 spells CASSGGDRVSGTEAFF. In nucleotides, the CDR3 is TGTGCCAGCAGCGGGGGAGACAGGGTATCGGGGACTGAAGCTTTCTTT.

This chain joins TRBV20-1 and TRBJ1-4; TRBD1 might be the D (6 bases). V was pared by 2 bases and J by 4 bases, with 14 bases between. Germline lookup yields CDR1 DFQATT and CDR2 SNEGSKA (reference sequence). The CDR3 totals 15 residues. CDR3 sequence: CSARPGAQGNEKLFF. As DNA, the CDR3 is TGCAGTGCTAGACCGGGGGCGCAGGGTAATGAAAAACTGTTTTTT.

CDR3 sequence: CASSERRGNNEQFF. In DNA, the CDR3 is TGTGCCAGCAGCGAACGCCGGGGGAACAATGAGCAGTTCTTC. This rearrangement joins TRBV7-2 to TRBJ2-1; D possibly corresponds to TRBD2 (6 bases). This CDR3 has 14 amino acids. The V end was cut by 5 bases, the J end by 5 bases, with 13 bases between. The germline V gene has CDR1 SGHTA and CDR2 FQGNSA.

This clonotype has a count of ten or more. The J gene is TRBJ1-1, the V gene TRBV20-1; a weak D match, TRBD1 (6 bases). Trimming took off 6 bases at V and 5 bases at J, with 22 bases between the two ends. The length of the CDR3 is 15 residues. The germline V gene encodes CDR1 DFQATT and CDR2 SNEGSKA (reference sequence). The chain's CDR3 is CSAREGDHPRTEAFF. CDR3 coding DNA: TGCAGTGCCAGGGAGGGGGACCACCCGAGGACTGAAGCTTTCTTT.

The CDR3 DNA sequence: TGTGCCAGCAGACCGTTCCCAGCGGCCACCTACGAGCAGTACTTC. This codes for CASRPFPAATYEQYF. This chain joins TRBV2 and TRBJ2-7, with a possible D match to TRBD2 (5 bases). The CDR3 loop spans 15 amino acids. V lost 6 bases and J 2 bases, leaving 17 bases between the germline ends. Per germline, CDR1 SNHLY and CDR2 FYNNEI.

This clonotype was detected ten times or more. The CDR3 DNA follows: TGTGCCAGCCGGAGACAGGGGGCCGATGGCTACACCTTC. Amino acids: CASRRQGADGYTF. This chain joins TRBV7-6 and TRBJ1-2, with 10 bases matching TRBD1. This CDR3 region has 13 residues. CDR1 SGHVS and CDR2 FNYEAQ come from the germline V gene. Unmatched junction bases numbered 6, after V lost 8 bases and J lost 6 bases.

The sample holds many counts of this clonotype. The J gene is TRBJ2-3, the V gene TRBV12-5; 9 bases line up with TRBD1. Germline values: CDR1 LGHNT, CDR2 FRNRAP. This CDR3 is built from 17 residues. The V segment lost 2 bases and the J segment 4 bases; nucleotides outside the gene matches: 10. The CDR3 is CASGLFRTGGGADTQYF. The CDR3 DNA sequence: TGTGCTAGTGGTTTGTTTAGAACAGGGGGCGGAGCAGATACGCAGTATTTT.

This clonotype was counted between two and nine times. The chain is built from TRBV3-1 and TRBJ1-4; TRBD1 agrees at 7 bases. Germline CDR1 and CDR2: LGHDT and YNNKEL (reference sequence). V lost 3 bases and J lost 9; bases outside the gene matches: 4. The CDR3 length is 13 residues. The CDR3 protein is CASSQGQYKKLFF. CDR3 coding DNA: TGTGCCAGCAGCCAGGGACAGTACAAAAAACTGTTTTTT.

The rearrangement uses TRBV7-2 and TRBJ1-3; TRBD1 aligns across 10 bases. With 5 bases clipped from V and 4 bases from J, the junction kept 8 bases outside the gene matches. The germline gives CDR1 SGHTA, CDR2 FQGNSA. The CDR3 is made up of 16 amino acids. CDR3 bases: TGTGCCAGCAGCCCCCGAGGGACAGGGGAAGGAAACACCATATATTTT. Amino acids: CASSPRGTGEGNTIYF.

The chain combines TRBV7-9 with TRBJ2-7; TRBD2 is a possible D gene (5 bases). The CDR3 consists of 16 residues. CDR1 is SEHNR and CDR2 is FQNEAQ in the germline V gene (reference sequence). Trimming left V 3 bases short and J 3 bases short, with 18 bases between. The CDR3 loop is CASSFLREPLLYEQYF. CDR3 nucleotides: TGTGCCAGCAGCTTTTTGAGGGAGCCGCTCCTCTACGAGCAGTACTTC.

A few counts support this clonotype. This chain connects TRBV12-3 or TRBV12-4 to TRBJ2-1; tentatively, D is TRBD2 (5 bases). V shed 10 bases and J shed 7 bases, with 17 bases lying between them. This CDR3 spans 13 amino acids. The CDR3 is CATNPEERNEQFF. The CDR3 DNA follows: TGTGCCACCAACCCGGAGGAAAGAAATGAGCAGTTCTTC.

This clonotype came up a few times. The chain carries TRBV12-5 and TRBJ2-5; D possibly uses TRBD1 or TRBD2 (5 bases each). The germline CDR1 and CDR2 sequences are LGHNT and FRNRAP. This CDR3 is 13 amino acids long. With 4 bases removed from V and 1 base from J, the gap between germline ends came to 7 bases. As DNA, the CDR3 is TGTGCTAGTGGTTCAGGGAGCCAAGAGACCCAGTACTTC. As protein: CASGSGSQETQYF.